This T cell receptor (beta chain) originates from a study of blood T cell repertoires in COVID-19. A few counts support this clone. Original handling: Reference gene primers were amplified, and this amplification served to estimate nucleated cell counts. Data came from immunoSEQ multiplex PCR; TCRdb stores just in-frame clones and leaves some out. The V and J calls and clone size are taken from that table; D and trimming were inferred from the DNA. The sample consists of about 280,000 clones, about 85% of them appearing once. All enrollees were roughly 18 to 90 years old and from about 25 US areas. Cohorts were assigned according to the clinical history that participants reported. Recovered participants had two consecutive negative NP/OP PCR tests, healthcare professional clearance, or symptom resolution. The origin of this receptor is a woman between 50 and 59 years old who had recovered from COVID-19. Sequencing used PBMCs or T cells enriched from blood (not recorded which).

In DNA, the CDR3 is TGTGCCAGCAGCCCGGACAGAACGGTCTATGGCTACACCTTC. Translated, it gives CASSPDRTVYGYTF. This chain connects TRBV7-3 to TRBJ1-2; D is possibly TRBD1 (6 bases). Trimming stripped 5 bases from V and 4 bases from J, with 14 bases between. The germline V gene encodes CDR1 SGHTA and CDR2 FQGTGA. The CDR3 covers 14 residues.